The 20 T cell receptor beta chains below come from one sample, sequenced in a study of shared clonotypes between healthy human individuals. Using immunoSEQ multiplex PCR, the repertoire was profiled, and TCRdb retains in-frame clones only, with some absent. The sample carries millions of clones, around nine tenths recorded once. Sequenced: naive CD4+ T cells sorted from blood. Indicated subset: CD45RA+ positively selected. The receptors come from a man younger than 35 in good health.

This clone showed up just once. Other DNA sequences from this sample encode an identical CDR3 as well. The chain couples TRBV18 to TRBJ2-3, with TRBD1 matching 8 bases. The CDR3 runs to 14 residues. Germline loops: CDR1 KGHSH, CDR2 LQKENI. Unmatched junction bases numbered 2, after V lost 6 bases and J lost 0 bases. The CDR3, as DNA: TGTGCCAGCTCCAGACAGGGGAGCACAGATACGCAGTATTTT. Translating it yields CASSRQGSTDTQYF.

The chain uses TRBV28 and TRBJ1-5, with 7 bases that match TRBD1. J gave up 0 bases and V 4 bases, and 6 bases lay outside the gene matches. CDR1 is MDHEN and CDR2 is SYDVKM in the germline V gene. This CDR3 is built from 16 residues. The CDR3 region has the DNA TGTGCCAGCAGTTCACAGGGGCGGGGTAGCAATCAGCCCCAGCATTTT. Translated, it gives CASSSQGRGSNQPQHF.

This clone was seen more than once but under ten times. This CDR3 reads CASSHNNEQFF. The CDR3 nucleotides are TGTGCCAGTAGCCACAACAATGAGCAGTTCTTC. V and J are TRBV19 and TRBJ2-1; no clear D. This CDR3 contains 11 residues. V was shortened by 6 bases and J by 5 bases, with 5 bases between the two germline ends. The germline V gene has CDR1 LNHDA and CDR2 SQIVND (reference sequence).

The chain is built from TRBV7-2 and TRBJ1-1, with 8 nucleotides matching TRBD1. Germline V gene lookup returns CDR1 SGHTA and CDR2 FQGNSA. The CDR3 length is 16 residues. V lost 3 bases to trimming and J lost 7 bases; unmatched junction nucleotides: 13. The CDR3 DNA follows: TGTGCCAGCAGCTTCGGACAGGGACTTAATGGAGGTGAAGCTTTCTTT. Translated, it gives CASSFGQGLNGGEAFF.

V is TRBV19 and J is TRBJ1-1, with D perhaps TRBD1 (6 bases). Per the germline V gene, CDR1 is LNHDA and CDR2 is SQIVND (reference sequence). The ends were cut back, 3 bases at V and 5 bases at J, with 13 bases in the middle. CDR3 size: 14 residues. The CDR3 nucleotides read TGTGCCAGTAGTATTCGAGGGGGACGAACTGAAGCTTTCTTT. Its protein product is CASSIRGGRTEAFF.

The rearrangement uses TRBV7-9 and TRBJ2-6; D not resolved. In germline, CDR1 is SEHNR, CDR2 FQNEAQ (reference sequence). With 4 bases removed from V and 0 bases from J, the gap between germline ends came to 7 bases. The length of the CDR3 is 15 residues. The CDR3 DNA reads TGTGCCAGCAGCTCCTGGCCCTCTGGGGCCAACGTCCTGACTTTC. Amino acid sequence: CASSSWPSGANVLTF. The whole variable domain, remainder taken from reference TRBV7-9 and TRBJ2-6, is DTGVSQNPRHKITKRGQNVTFRCDPISEHNRLYWYRQTLGQGPEFLTYFQNEAQLEKSRLLSDRFSAERPKGSFSTLEIQRTEQGDSAMYLCASSSWPSGANVLTFGAGSRLTVL.

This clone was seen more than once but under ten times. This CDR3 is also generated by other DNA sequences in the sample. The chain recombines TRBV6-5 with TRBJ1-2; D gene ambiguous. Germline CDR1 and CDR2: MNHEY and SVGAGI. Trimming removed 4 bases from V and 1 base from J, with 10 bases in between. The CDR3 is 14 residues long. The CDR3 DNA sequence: TGTGCCAGCAGTTCCCTGACAATTAACTATGGCTACACCTTC. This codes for CASSSLTINYGYTF.

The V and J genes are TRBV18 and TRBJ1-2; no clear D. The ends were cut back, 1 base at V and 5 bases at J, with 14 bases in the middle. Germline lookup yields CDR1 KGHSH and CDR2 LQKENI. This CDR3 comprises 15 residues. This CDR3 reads CASSPQKGPAYGYTF. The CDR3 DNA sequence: TGTGCCAGCTCACCACAAAAGGGTCCGGCGTATGGCTACACCTTC.

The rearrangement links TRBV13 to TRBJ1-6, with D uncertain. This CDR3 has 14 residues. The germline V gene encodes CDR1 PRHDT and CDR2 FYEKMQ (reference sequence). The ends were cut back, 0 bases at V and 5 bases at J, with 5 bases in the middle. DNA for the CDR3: TGTGCCAGCAGCTTAGGGCACAATAATTCACCCCTCCACTTT. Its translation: CASSLGHNNSPLHF.

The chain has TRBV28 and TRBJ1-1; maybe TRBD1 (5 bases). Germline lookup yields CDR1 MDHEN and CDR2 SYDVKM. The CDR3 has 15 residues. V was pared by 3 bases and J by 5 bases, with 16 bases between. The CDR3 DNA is TGTGCCAGCAGTTTGGGACGAAAAAGGAGAACTGAAGCTTTCTTT. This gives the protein CASSLGRKRRTEAFF.

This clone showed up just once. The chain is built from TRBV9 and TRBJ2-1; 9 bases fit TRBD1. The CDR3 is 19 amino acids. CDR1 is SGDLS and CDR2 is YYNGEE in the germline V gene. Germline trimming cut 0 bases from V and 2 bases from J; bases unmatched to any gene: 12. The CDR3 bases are TGTGCCAGCAGCGTAGCTGGACAGGGGCTGGGGAGAACCTACAATGAGCAGTTCTTC. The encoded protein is CASSVAGQGLGRTYNEQFF.

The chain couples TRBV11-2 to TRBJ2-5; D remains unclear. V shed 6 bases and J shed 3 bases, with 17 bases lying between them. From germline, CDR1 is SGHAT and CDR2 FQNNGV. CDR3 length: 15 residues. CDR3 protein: CASRTVKGSEETQYF. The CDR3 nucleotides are TGTGCCAGCAGGACCGTAAAGGGTAGTGAAGAGACCCAGTACTTC. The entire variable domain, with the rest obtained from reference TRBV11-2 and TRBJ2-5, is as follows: EAGVAQSPRYKIIEKRQSVAFWCNPISGHATLYWYQQILGQGPKLLIQFQNNGVVDDSQLPKDRFSAERLKGVDSTLKIQPAKLEDSAVYLCASRTVKGSEETQYFGPGTRLLVL.

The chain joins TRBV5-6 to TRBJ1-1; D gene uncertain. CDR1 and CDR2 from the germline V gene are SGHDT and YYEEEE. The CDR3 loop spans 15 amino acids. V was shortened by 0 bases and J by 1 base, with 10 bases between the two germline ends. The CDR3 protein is CASSLGQVSNTEAFF. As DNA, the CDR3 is TGTGCCAGCAGCTTGGGTCAGGTCTCGAACACTGAAGCTTTCTTT. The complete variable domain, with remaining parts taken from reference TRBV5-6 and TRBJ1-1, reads DAGVTQSPTHLIKTRGQQVTLRCSPKSGHDTVSWYQQALGQGPQFIFQYYEEEERQRGNFPDRFSGHQFPNYSSELNVNALLLGDSALYLCASSLGQVSNTEAFFGQGTRLTVV.

In nucleotides, the CDR3 is TGTGCCAGCAGTGAAAGGGAGGACTATGGCTACACCTTC. Protein product: CASSEREDYGYTF. This chain joins TRBV2 and TRBJ1-2; no reliable D call. V was pared by 2 bases and J by 3 bases, with 7 bases between. Germline CDR1 reads SNHLY; CDR2 reads FYNNEI. The CDR3 sequence is 13 residues long.

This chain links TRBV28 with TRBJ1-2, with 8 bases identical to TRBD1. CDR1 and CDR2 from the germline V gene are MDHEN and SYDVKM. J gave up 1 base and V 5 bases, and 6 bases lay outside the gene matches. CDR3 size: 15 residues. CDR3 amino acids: CASSLATGVNYGYTF. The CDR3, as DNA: TGTGCCAGCAGTCTCGCGACAGGGGTTAACTATGGCTACACCTTC.

The DNA for the CDR3 is TGCGCCAGCAGTGTTTACGCGGGGGAGTACAATGAGCAGTTCTTC. Residues: CASSVYAGEYNEQFF. The chain combines TRBV10-1 with TRBJ2-1, with 7 bases lining up with TRBD2. The CDR3 sequence is 15 residues long. J lost 4 bases, V lost 4 bases, and 7 bases had no gene match. Germline CDR1 WNHNN, CDR2 SYGVQD (reference sequence).

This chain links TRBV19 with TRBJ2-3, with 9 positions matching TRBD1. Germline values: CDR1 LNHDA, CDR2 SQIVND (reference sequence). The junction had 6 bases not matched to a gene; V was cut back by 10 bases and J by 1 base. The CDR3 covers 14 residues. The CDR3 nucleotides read TGTGCCACCGCGACAGGGGGTCGCACAGATACGCAGTATTTT. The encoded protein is CATATGGRTDTQYF.

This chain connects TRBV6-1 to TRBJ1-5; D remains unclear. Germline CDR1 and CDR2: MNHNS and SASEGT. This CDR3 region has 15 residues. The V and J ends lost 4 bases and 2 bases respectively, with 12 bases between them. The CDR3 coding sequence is TGTGCCAGCAGTGGGGAGGGCGCAGGCAATCAGCCCCAGCATTTT. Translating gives CASSGEGAGNQPQHF.

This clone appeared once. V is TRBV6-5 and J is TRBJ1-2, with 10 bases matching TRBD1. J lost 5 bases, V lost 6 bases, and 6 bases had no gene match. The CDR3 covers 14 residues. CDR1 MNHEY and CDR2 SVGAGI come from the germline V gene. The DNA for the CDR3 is TGTGCCAGCAGCCAAGACAGGGGGCGGTATGGCTACACCTTC. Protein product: CASSQDRGRYGYTF.

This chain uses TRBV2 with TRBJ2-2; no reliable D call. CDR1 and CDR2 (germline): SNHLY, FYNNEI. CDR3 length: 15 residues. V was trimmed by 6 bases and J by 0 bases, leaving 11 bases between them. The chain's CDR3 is CASRHRSANTGELFF. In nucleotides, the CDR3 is TGTGCCAGCAGACATCGATCTGCGAACACCGGGGAGCTGTTTTTT.